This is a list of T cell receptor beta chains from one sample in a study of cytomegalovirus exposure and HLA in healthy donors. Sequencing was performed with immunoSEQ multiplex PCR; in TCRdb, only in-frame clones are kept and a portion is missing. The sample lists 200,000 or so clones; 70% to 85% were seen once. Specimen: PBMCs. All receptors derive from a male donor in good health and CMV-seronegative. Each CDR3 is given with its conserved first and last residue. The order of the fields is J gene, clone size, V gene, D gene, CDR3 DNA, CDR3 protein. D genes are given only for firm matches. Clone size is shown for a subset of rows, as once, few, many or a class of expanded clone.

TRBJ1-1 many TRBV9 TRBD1 TGTGCCAGCACCCGCGGGACAGACTCTGAAGCTTTCTTT CASTRGTDSEAFF
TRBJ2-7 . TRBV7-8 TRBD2 TGTGCCAGCAGCTTAGGATCTAGCGGGAGTCCCTACGAGCAGTACTTC CASSLGSSGSPYEQYF
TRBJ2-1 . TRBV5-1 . TGCGCCAGCAGCCTCGGACGGAGGTCCTACAATGAGCAGTTCTTC CASSLGRRSYNEQFF
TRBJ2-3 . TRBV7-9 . TGTGCCAGCAGCCCAAGACAGTCCACAGATACGCAGTATTTT CASSPRQSTDTQYF
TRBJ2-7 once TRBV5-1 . TGCGCCAGCAGCTGGGGGGGGACACAATACGAGCAGTACTTC CASSWGGTQYEQYF
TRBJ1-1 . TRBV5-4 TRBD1 TGTGCCAGCAGCTTGAGGTGGGGACTAGGGACAGGGGCAAACACTGAAGCTTTCTTT CASSLRWGLGTGANTEAFF
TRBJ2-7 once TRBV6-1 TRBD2 TGTGCCAGCAGTGAACAGGGACTAGCGGGAGACTCCTACGAGCAGTACTTC CASSEQGLAGDSYEQYF
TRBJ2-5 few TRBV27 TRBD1 TGTGCCAGCAGTCCAGGACAGGGGGGGTACCAAGAGACCCAGTACTTC CASSPGQGGYQETQYF
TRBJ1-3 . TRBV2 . TGTGCCAGCGGAGAGGTTCCTGGAAACACCATATATTTT CASGEVPGNTIYF
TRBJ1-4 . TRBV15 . TGTGCCACCAGCAGAGACGGTCTTAGGGGATTTAATGAAAAACTGTTTTTT CATSRDGLRGFNEKLFF
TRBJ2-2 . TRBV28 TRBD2 TGTGCCAGCAGTTCGCGGAAAATCGGGACTAGCGGACTGAACACCGGGGAGCTGTTTTTT CASSSRKIGTSGLNTGELFF
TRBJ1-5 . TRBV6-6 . TGTGCCAGCAGTGCGGACACCAATCAGCCCCAGCATTTT CASSADTNQPQHF
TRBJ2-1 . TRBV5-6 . TGTGCCAGCAGCTCAGTTAACAGTAAATCCTACAATGAGCAGTTCTTC CASSSVNSKSYNEQFF
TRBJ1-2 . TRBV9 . TGTGCCAGCAGCGGCACAGGGACATTTAACTATGGCTACACCTTC CASSGTGTFNYGYTF
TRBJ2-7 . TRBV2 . TGTGCCAGCAACAGGGTGTCTAACGAGCAGTACTTC CASNRVSNEQYF
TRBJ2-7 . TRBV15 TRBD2 TGTGCCACCAGGGAGGGGAGCGGGAGTTCCAACGAGCAGTACTTC CATREGSGSSNEQYF
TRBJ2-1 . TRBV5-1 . TGCGCCAGCAGCCTGCAACAGGGTCGTTGGACTGAGCAGTTCTTC CASSLQQGRWTEQFF
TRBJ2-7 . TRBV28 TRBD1 TGTGCCAGCAGTACCGGGGACGGGACAGCGCACTGCCACTTC CASSTGDGTAHCHF
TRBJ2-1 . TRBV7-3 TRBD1 TGTGCCAGCAGCCGCCTCTCAGGGGGAACCTACAATGAGCAGTTCTTC CASSRLSGGTYNEQFF
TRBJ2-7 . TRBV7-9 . TGTGCCAGCACCCCGACGGAGGGTGTGCTGTACTTC CASTPTEGVLYF
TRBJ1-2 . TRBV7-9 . TGTGCCAGCAGCTGGGATCCGGGACTCTTTGGCTACACCTTC CASSWDPGLFGYTF
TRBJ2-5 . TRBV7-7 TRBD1 TGTGCTAGCAGCCCCGACGACAGGGGGCTTGGAGAGACCCAGTACTTC CASSPDDRGLGETQYF